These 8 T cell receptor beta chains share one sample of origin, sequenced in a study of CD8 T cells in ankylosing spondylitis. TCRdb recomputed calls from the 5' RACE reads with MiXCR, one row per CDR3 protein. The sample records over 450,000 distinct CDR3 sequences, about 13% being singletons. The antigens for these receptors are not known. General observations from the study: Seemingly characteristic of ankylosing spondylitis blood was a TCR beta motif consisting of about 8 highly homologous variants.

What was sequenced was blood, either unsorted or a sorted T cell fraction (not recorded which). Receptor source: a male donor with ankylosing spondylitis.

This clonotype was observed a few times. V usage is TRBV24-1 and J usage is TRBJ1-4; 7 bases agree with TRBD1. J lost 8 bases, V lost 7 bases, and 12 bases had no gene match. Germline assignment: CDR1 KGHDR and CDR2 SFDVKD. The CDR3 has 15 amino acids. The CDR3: CATSSGNRGREKLFF. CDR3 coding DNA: TGTGCCACCAGCTCGGGGAACAGGGGACGAGAAAAACTGTTTTTT.

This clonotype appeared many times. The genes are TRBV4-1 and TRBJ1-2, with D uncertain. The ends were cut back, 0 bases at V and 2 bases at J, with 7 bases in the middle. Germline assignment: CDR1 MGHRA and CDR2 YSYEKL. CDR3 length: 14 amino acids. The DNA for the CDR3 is TGCGCCAGCAGCCAAGATGAACGGAACTATGGCTACACCTTC. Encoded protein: CASSQDERNYGYTF.

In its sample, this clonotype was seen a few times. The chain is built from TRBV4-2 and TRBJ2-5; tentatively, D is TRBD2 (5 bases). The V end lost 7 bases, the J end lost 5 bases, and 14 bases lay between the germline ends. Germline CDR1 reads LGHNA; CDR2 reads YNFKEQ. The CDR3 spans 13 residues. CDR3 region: CASTPFGGETQYF. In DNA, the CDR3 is TGTGCCAGCACCCCCTTTGGCGGGGAGACCCAGTACTTC.

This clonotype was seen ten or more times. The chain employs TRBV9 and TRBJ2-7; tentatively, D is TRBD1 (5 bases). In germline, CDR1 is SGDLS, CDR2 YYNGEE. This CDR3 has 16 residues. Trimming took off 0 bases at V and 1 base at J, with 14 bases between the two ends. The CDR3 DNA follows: TGTGCCAGCAGCGTAGGTGGCGGTGGGGCTTCCTACGAGCAGTACTTC. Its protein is CASSVGGGGASYEQYF. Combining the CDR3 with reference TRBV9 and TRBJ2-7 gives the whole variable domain DSGVTQTPKHLITATGQRVTLRCSPRSGDLSVYWYQQSLDQGLQFLIQYYNGEERAKGNILERFSAQQFPDLHSELNLSSLELGDSALYFCASSVGGGGASYEQYFGPGTRLTVT.

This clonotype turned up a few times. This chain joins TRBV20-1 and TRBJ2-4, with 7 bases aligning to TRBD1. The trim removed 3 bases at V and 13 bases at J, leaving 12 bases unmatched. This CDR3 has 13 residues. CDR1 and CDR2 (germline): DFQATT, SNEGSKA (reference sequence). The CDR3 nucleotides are TGCAGTGCTAGTCCCCCGGACAGGATGAGCCAGTACTTC. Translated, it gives CSASPPDRMSQYF.

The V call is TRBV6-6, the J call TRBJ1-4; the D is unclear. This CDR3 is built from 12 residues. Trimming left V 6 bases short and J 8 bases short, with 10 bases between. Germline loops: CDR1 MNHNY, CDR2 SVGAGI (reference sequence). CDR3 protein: CASSPGPEKLFF. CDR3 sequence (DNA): TGTGCCAGCAGCCCTGGACCGGAAAAACTGTTTTTT.

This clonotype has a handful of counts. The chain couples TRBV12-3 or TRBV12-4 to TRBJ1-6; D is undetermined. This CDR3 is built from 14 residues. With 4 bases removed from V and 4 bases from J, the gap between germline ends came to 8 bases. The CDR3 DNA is TGTGCCAGCAGTTCGAACAGTTATAATTCACCCCTCCACTTT. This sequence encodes CASSSNSYNSPLHF.

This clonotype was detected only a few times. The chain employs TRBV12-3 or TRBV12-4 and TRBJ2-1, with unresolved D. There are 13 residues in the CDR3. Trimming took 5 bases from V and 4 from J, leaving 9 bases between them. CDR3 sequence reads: CASSPETYNEQFF. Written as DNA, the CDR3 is TGTGCCAGCAGTCCGGAGACGTACAATGAGCAGTTCTTC.